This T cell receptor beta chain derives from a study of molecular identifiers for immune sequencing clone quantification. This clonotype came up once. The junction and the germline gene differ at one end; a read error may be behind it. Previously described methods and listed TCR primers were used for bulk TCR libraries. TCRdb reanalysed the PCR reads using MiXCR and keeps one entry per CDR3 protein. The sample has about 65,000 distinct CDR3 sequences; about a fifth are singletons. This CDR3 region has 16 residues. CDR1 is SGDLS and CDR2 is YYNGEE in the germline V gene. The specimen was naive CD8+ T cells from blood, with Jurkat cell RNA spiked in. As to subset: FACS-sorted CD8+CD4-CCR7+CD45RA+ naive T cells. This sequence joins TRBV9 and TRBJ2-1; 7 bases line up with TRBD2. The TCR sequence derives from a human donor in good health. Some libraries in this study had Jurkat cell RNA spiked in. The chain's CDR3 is CASSVVGLAAYSEQFF. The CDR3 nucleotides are TGTGCCAGCAGCGTAGTAGGTCTAGCGGCCTACAGTGAGCAGTTCTTC. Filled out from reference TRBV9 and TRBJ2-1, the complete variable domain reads DSGVTQTPKHLITATGQRVTLRCSPRSGDLSVYWYQQSLDQGLQFLIQYYNGEERAKGNILERFSAQQFPDLHSELNLSSLELGDSALYFCASSVVGLAAYSEQFFGPGTRLTVL.